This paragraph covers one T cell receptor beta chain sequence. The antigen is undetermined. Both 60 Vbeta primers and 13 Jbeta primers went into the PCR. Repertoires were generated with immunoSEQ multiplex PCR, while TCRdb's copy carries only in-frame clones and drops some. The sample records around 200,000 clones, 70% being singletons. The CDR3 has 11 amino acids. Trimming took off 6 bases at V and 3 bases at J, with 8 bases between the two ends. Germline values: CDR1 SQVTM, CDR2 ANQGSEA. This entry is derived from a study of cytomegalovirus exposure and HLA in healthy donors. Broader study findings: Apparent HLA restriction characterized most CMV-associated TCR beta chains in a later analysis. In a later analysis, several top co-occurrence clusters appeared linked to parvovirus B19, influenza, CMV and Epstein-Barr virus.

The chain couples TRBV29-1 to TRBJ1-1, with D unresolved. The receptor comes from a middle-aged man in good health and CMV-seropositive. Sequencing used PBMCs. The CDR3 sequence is CSVAGDTEAFF. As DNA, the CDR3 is TGCAGCGTCGCCGGGGACACTGAAGCTTTCTTT.